This entry lists 21 T cell receptor beta chains sequenced from one sample in a study of blood T cells in healthy people across ages. Primed by a sample-barcoded 5' primer and a J-beta primer mix, a second PCR proceeded for 7 to 11 cycles. MiXCR was run by TCRdb on the 5' RACE reads, yielding one entry per CDR3 protein. The top ten clones hold under 10% of a sample with fewer than 800,000 distinct CDR3 sequences, approximately 25% of them seen once. The sample was also reused in another study, on T cells of mothers and their children.

Sequenced: blood. All receptors derive from a boy aged 5-17 years in good health.

The rearrangement uses TRBV7-2 and TRBJ1-2; the D is unclear. The V gene lost 0 bases and the J gene lost 8 bases, with 16 bases spanning the gap. This CDR3 is built from 15 residues. Germline values: CDR1 SGHTA, CDR2 FQGNSA. The CDR3 bases are TGTGCCAGCAGCTTAGCGTCGGGCAGCTTCGGCGGCTACACCTTC. This translates into CASSLASGSFGGYTF.

The chain carries TRBV12-3 or TRBV12-4 and TRBJ2-2; 14 bases line up with TRBD2. The J segment lost 7 bases and the V segment lost 6 bases, leaving 7 bases of the junction unmatched. CDR3 length: 16 residues. In nucleotides, the CDR3 is TGTGCCAGCAGCCCAAGACTAGCGGGGGGGATCGGGGAGCTGTTTTTT. Translated: CASSPRLAGGIGELFF.

This chain uses TRBV28 with TRBJ2-5, with TRBD1 matching over 8 bases. The CDR3 consists of 16 residues. Germline V gene sequence: CDR1 MDHEN, CDR2 SYDVKM. V was pared by 4 bases and J by 5 bases, with 12 bases of the junction left unmatched. CDR3 sequence reads: CASSWDSGGTMETQYF. In nucleotides, the CDR3 is TGTGCCAGCAGTTGGGACTCAGGGGGCACAATGGAGACCCAGTACTTC.

A few counts support this clonotype. The genes are TRBV28 and TRBJ1-5, with D possibly matching TRBD1 (6 bases). Germline assignment: CDR1 MDHEN and CDR2 SYDVKM. The CDR3 extends over 15 amino acids. V lost 8 bases to trimming and J lost 1 base, with 15 bases between them. The CDR3 spells CASALVTGSNQPQHF. CDR3 DNA sequence: TGTGCCAGCGCTCTGGTTACAGGGAGCAATCAGCCCCAGCATTTT.

The sample holds a few counts of this clonotype. J is TRBJ1-3 and V is TRBV6-6, with D possibly TRBD1 on 5 matching bases. This CDR3 spans 16 amino acids. The ends were cut back, 0 bases at V and 3 bases at J, with 12 bases in the middle. Germline CDR1 is MNHNY and CDR2 is SVGAGI (reference sequence). The CDR3 reads CASSYSWGRNGNTIYF. CDR3 bases: TGTGCCAGCAGTTACTCGTGGGGGAGAAATGGAAACACCATATATTTT.

This clonotype came up many times. The junction departs from germline at one end; a sequencing error may be responsible. The rearrangement joins TRBV12-3 or TRBV12-4 to TRBJ1-3; weak D call: TRBD1 (6 bases). This CDR3 comprises 16 residues. The chain's CDR3 is CASSRDTYDSGNTIFF. Here the CDR3 DNA reads TGTGCCAGCAGTCGGGACACCTACGACTCTGGAAACACCATATTTTTT.

The chain employs TRBV3-1 and TRBJ2-7, with 8 bases lining up with TRBD1. With V trimmed by 4 bases and J by 6 bases, 8 bases remained unmatched. Germline CDR1 reads LGHDT; CDR2 reads YNNKEL (reference sequence). CDR3 length: 14 amino acids. The CDR3 nucleotides read TGTGCCAGCAGCCCCCGGACAGGGCGGCTCGAGCAGTACTTC. The encoded protein is CASSPRTGRLEQYF.

This clonotype was seen only a few times. CDR3 sequence (DNA): TGTGCCAGCAGTGAATCTAGGGGACAGGGGGCTTACGAGCAGTACTTC. It translates to CASSESRGQGAYEQYF. The gene calls are TRBV25-1 and TRBJ2-5; 12 bases agree with TRBD1. The tail of the sequence fits TRBJ2-7 better, so the J call may be wrong. The CDR3 spans 16 residues. Looked up from germline, CDR1 is MGHDK and CDR2 is SYGVNS.

V gene TRBV20-1 combines with J gene TRBJ2-5; 7 bases are shared with TRBD1. From germline, CDR1 is DFQATT and CDR2 SNEGSKA (reference sequence). After removal of 6 bases from V and 2 bases from J, the junction contained 9 bases not matched to a gene. This CDR3 has 14 amino acids. The CDR3 nucleotides read TGCAGTGCCGCGCCCGGGACAGTACAAGAGACCCAGTACTTC. It is translated as CSAAPGTVQETQYF.

The rearrangement links TRBV7-2 to TRBJ2-1; possible D gene TRBD1, 5 bases. The end of the DNA fits TRBJ2-7 better, so the J call may be wrong. The CDR3 is 14 amino acids. Germline CDR1 is SGHTA and CDR2 is FQGNSA. The CDR3 protein is CASSTYDRPYEQYF. In nucleotides, the CDR3 is TGTGCCAGCAGCACCTACGACAGACCCTACGAGCAGTACTTC.

V usage is TRBV15 and J usage is TRBJ2-1, with 7 bases matching TRBD2. Germline CDR1 and CDR2: LNHNV and YYDKDF (reference sequence). J gave up 0 bases and V 1 base, and 0 bases lay outside the gene matches. This CDR3 contains 15 residues. CDR3 protein: CATSRGGGSYNEQFF. The CDR3 nucleotides read TGTGCCACCAGCAGAGGGGGGGGCTCCTACAATGAGCAGTTCTTC.

This clonotype occurred a few times. The chain couples TRBV21-1 to TRBJ2-5; the table gives TRBD1 as D, unverified against the DNA. TRBV21-1 is designated a pseudogene. CDR3 length: 17 residues. The CDR3 bases are TGTGCCAGCAGCACCCTCCTTTGGACAGGGAGGCTCGAGACCCAGTACTTC. Amino acids: CASSTLLWTGRLETQYF.

The chain carries TRBV5-1 and TRBJ2-7, with 9 bases matching TRBD1. CDR3 length: 14 residues. In germline, CDR1 is SGHRS, CDR2 YFSETQ. V shed 4 bases and J 7 bases; nucleotides not matched to a gene: 9. CDR3 bases: TGCGCCAGCAGCCGGGACAGGGTCGGAGAAGAGCAGTACTTC. Protein product: CASSRDRVGEEQYF.

The chain couples TRBV10-2 to TRBJ2-2; D is uncertain. Germline CDR1 WSHSY, CDR2 SAAADI. V lost 7 bases and J 7 bases, leaving 16 bases between the germline ends. This CDR3 comprises 14 residues. The CDR3 here is CASKEIERIGELFF. CDR3 DNA sequence: TGCGCCAGCAAGGAGATTGAACGAATCGGGGAGCTGTTTTTT.

The table lists this clonotype with many counts. The rearrangement links TRBV14 to TRBJ2-7, with 10 bases that match TRBD2. J lost 4 bases, V lost 4 bases, and 7 bases had no gene match. Germline lookup yields CDR1 SGHDN and CDR2 FVKESK. The CDR3 is 15 amino acids. The CDR3 DNA reads as TGTGCCAGCAGCCCTTTAGGGACTAGCGCGTACGAGCAGTACTTC. Translation: CASSPLGTSAYEQYF.

In this sample, this clonotype turned up a few times. The chain uses TRBV7-9 and TRBJ2-5; 9 nucleotides match TRBD2. The CDR3 sequence is 13 residues long. J was trimmed by 2 bases and V by 8 bases; bases with no gene match: 3. Germline V gene data show CDR1 as SEHNR and CDR2 as FQNEAQ (reference sequence). The CDR3: CASCGREQETQYF. In nucleotides, the CDR3 is TGTGCCAGCTGCGGGAGGGAGCAAGAGACCCAGTACTTC.

The genes are TRBV10-3 and TRBJ2-5; 10 positions agree with TRBD2. The CDR3 is made up of 13 amino acids. The germline V gene encodes CDR1 ENHRY and CDR2 SYGVKD. The CDR3 bases are TGTGCTACTCTAGCGGGAGAGGGGGAGACCCAGTACTTC. Its protein product is CATLAGEGETQYF.

The gene calls are TRBV6-1 and TRBJ2-7, with TRBD1 matching over 11 bases. V shed 5 bases and J 3 bases; nucleotides not matched to a gene: 9. Germline CDR1 is MNHNS and CDR2 is SASEGT. The CDR3 loop spans 16 amino acids. CDR3 loop: CASSPLWGQGDYEQYF. The CDR3 DNA sequence: TGTGCCAGCAGTCCGCTTTGGGGACAGGGGGACTACGAGCAGTACTTC.

This clonotype was observed a handful of times. This chain links TRBV4-3 with TRBJ1-6; possibly TRBD1 for D (5 bases). Germline-derived CDR1 and CDR2 are LGHNA and YSLEER. This CDR3 is built from 18 residues. The germline V and J ends were trimmed by 2 bases and 6 bases, with 20 bases remaining between them. The CDR3 DNA follows: TGCGCCAGCAGCCAATCGGATGGCAGGGTTATAAGTAATTCACCCCTCCACTTT. It encodes CASSQSDGRVISNSPLHF.

This clonotype was seen a few times. V and J are TRBV15 and TRBJ2-3; D is ambiguous. The germline CDR1 and CDR2 sequences are LNHNV and YYDKDF (reference sequence). V shed 3 bases and J shed 2 bases, with 12 bases lying between them. CDR3 length: 15 amino acids. DNA for the CDR3: TGTGCCACCAGCAGCGAAGGCCGCAACACAGATACGCAGTATTTT. Protein sequence: CATSSEGRNTDTQYF.

There are a few counts of this clonotype. This chain uses TRBV20-1 with TRBJ2-1; 9 bases fit TRBD2. The CDR3 runs to 14 residues. J gave up 5 bases and V 8 bases, and 10 bases lay outside the gene matches. Germline V gene data show CDR1 as DFQATT and CDR2 as SNEGSKA (reference sequence). The CDR3 spells CSQLVLAGNNEQFF. In DNA, the CDR3 is TGCAGTCAACTCGTGCTAGCGGGAAACAATGAGCAGTTCTTC.